One and the same sample provided the 6 T cell receptor beta chains below, sequenced in a study of PD-1 blockade in classical Hodgkin lymphoma. Repertoires were generated with immunoSEQ multiplex PCR, while TCRdb's copy carries only in-frame clones and drops some. The data contain 20,000 to 25,000 clones, 94% of them singletons. Time point reported: newly diagnosed, previously untreated cHL patient sample. The specimen was peripheral blood mononuclear cells (PBMCs). Receptors were obtained from a human donor with classical Hodgkin lymphoma.

The V and J genes are TRBV21-1 and TRBJ2-5; the table names TRBD2, a call not compared with the DNA. TRBV21-1 is termed a pseudogene. The CDR3 length is 15 residues. In nucleotides, the CDR3 is TGTGCCAGCGGACCACCGGGGACTTTCCAAGAGACCCAGTACTTC. It encodes CASGPPGTFQETQYF.

This rearrangement joins TRBV29-1 to TRBJ2-7, with D maybe TRBD2 (5 bases). This CDR3 is built from 11 residues. V was shortened by 2 bases and J by 9 bases, with 11 bases between the two germline ends. The V gene's germline CDR1 is SQVTM and CDR2 ANQGSEA. The CDR3 nucleotides are TGCAGCGTTGAACGGTGGGGAGTGCAGTACTTC. It codes for CSVERWGVQYF.

The chain joins TRBV4-3 to TRBJ1-1, with a weak D call TRBD1 (5 bases). The germline V gene has CDR1 LGHNA and CDR2 YSLEER. The CDR3 spans 14 residues. The V gene lost 4 bases and the J gene lost 3 bases, with 12 bases spanning the gap. The CDR3 region is CASSPWGLDTEAFF. CDR3 nucleotides: TGCGCCAGCAGCCCATGGGGCCTGGACACTGAAGCTTTCTTT.

The sample holds one count of this clone. J is TRBJ1-1 and V is TRBV6-1; no reliable D call. The CDR3 has 15 residues. V was trimmed by 6 bases and J by 1 base, leaving 15 bases between them. Per germline, CDR1 MNHNS and CDR2 SASEGT. The CDR3 loop is CASRVSGQTNTEAFF. The CDR3 DNA follows: TGTGCCAGCAGGGTTAGCGGGCAGACGAACACTGAAGCTTTCTTT.

The CDR3 sequence: CASSLLASKEQFF. Here the CDR3 DNA reads TGTGCCAGCAGCTTGCTAGCTTCAAAGGAGCAGTTCTTC. This chain connects TRBV5-6 to TRBJ2-1; D is possibly TRBD2 (5 bases). The germline V gene encodes CDR1 SGHDT and CDR2 YYEEEE. CDR3 size: 13 residues. V lost 1 base and J lost 10, with 12 bases in between.

The chain uses TRBV28 and TRBJ2-1; a weak D match, TRBD2 (6 bases). Germline CDR1 MDHEN, CDR2 SYDVKM. Trimming stripped 8 bases from V and 10 bases from J, with 9 bases between. The CDR3 length is 10 residues. The CDR3 sequence is CASGGREQFF. The CDR3 DNA sequence: TGTGCCAGCGGGGGGAGGGAGCAGTTCTTC.